These T cell receptor beta chains were read from a single sample in a study of technical replicates of blood from a handful of donors. Assay used: immunoSEQ multiplex PCR; TCRdb lists only in-frame clones, some missing. The sample has over 70,000 clones; 95% to 97% are singletons. Sequencing used T cells isolated from PBMCs. The receptors shown here come from a human donor in good health. Both conserved end residues are part of each CDR3. Each record gives: J gene, clone size, D gene, V gene, CDR3 DNA, CDR3 protein. The D gene is left open where the match is weak. Expanded clones are given a class, and other clones once, few, many or no size at all.

>TRBJ1-2|NA|NA|TRBV7-9
TGTGCCAGCAGCTTAGCTACAGGCATCTACACCTTC
CASSLATGIYTF
>TRBJ2-1|NA|TRBD2|TRBV2
TGTGCCAGCACCCCGGGACTAGGGTTGAGGGGTGAGCAGTTCTTC
CASTPGLGLRGEQFF
>TRBJ2-7|NA|TRBD2|TRBV9
TGTGCCAGCAGCGTAGCTAGCGGGAGTTACGAGCAGTACTTC
CASSVASGSYEQYF
>TRBJ2-1|NA|NA|TRBV6-1
TGTGCCAGCAGTGAATCAGGGTTTTTGAATGAGCAGTTCTTC
CASSESGFLNEQFF
>TRBJ1-5|once|NA|TRBV18
TGTGCCAGCTCACCGACAGATAGCAATCAGCCCCAGCATTTT
CASSPTDSNQPQHF
>TRBJ2-7|NA|TRBD1|TRBV6-6
TGTGCCAGCAGTTACCCCGGGACAGGGTTCGACGAGCAGTACTTC
CASSYPGTGFDEQYF
>TRBJ1-1|NA|NA|TRBV5-4
TGTGCCAGCAGCTTGGCGGGGGGAGCTGAAGCTTTCTTT
CASSLAGGAEAFF
>TRBJ2-1|NA|NA|TRBV4-1
TGCGCCAGCAGCCAAGGAGTCCAGCAGTTCTTC
CASSQGVQQFF
>TRBJ2-7|NA|NA|TRBV12-5
TGTGCTAGTGGTTTGGTACCAGAGGACTACGAGCAGTACTTC
CASGLVPEDYEQYF
>TRBJ2-1|NA|TRBD1|TRBV13
TGTGCCAGCAGCTGGGCTGGGGACAGGGTATTGAATGAGCAGTTCTTC
CASSWAGDRVLNEQFF
>TRBJ2-1|NA|NA|TRBV4-1
TGCGCCAGCAGCCAAATCAGGGTTTTCAATGAGCAGTTCTTC
CASSQIRVFNEQFF
>TRBJ1-1|NA|NA|TRBV7-9
TGTGCCAGCAGGACCACCAGGACATTGGGCACTGAAGCTTTCTTT
CASRTTRTLGTEAFF
>TRBJ1-4|NA|NA|TRBV10-2
TGCGCCAGCAGTGAGCCCTCAGGAGGTGGTGAAAAACTGTTTTTT
CASSEPSGGGEKLFF
>TRBJ2-7|NA|NA|TRBV5-1
TGCGCCAGCAGCTTGCTCGGGGAAGAGCAGTACTTC
CASSLLGEEQYF
>TRBJ1-1|NA|NA|TRBV15
TGTGCCACCAGCGGGGCGAACACTGAAGCTTTCTTT
CATSGANTEAFF
>TRBJ2-4|once|TRBD1|TRBV6-5
TGTGCCAGCCGTGGGACAGAATACCGCCCGCTTCAGTACTTC
CASRGTEYRPLQYF
>TRBJ1-1|NA|NA|TRBV10-3
TGTGCCATCAGTGAGTCAGGGGAGAACACTGAAGCTTTCTTT
CAISESGENTEAFF
>TRBJ2-1|NA|TRBD1|TRBV29-1
TGCAGAGTTGCGGGACAGGGGCACAATGAGCAGTTCTTC
CRVAGQGHNEQFF
>TRBJ2-2|once|TRBD1|TRBV11-1
TGTGCCAGCAGCTTCCCCAGGGGGCCCGGGGAGCTGTTTTTT
CASSFPRGPGELFF
>TRBJ1-1|NA|TRBD1|TRBV2
TGTGCCAGCACAGCACATACAGGGGGCCTTGGCACTGAAGCTTTCTTT
CASTAHTGGLGTEAFF
>TRBJ1-1|NA|NA|TRBV27
TGTGCCAGTGGGGGAGGGCAGGGTGAAGCTTTCTTT
CASGGGQGEAFF
>TRBJ1-1|NA|NA|TRBV6-6
TGTGCCAGCAGTTACTCAGGAATTCTGGGCAGGGAAGCTTTCTTT
CASSYSGILGREAFF
>TRBJ2-7|NA|NA|TRBV2
TGTGCCAGCAGTGAAGCACCGGGACTCTCCTACGAGCAGTACTTC
CASSEAPGLSYEQYF
>TRBJ2-3|NA|NA|TRBV6-5
TGTGCCAGCAGCCCTCATGAGGGTTCCACAGATACGCAGTATTTT
CASSPHEGSTDTQYF
>TRBJ2-1|NA|TRBD2|TRBV15
TGTGCCACCAGCAGAGATTCTAGCGGAAGCTCCTACAATGAGCAGTTCTTC
CATSRDSSGSSYNEQFF
>TRBJ2-2|NA|TRBD2|TRBV6-6
TGTGCCAGCGGCGAGCGGGGGAGAGCTACCGGGGAGCTGTTTTTT
CASGERGRATGELFF
>TRBJ2-1|NA|TRBD2|TRBV11-2
TGTGCCAGCAGCTCGACTAGCGGGAGGGGTTCCAATGAGCAGTTCTTC
CASSSTSGRGSNEQFF
>TRBJ1-5|NA|NA|TRBV7-6
TGTGCCAGCAGCCTCCGGGGAGGACCTAGCAATCAGCCCCAGCATTTT
CASSLRGGPSNQPQHF
>TRBJ2-5|NA|NA|TRBV5-1
TGCGCCAGCAGCTGGGGACTCCCGGGGCAAGAGACCCAGTACTTC
CASSWGLPGQETQYF
>TRBJ2-3|once|TRBD2|TRBV30
TGTGCCTGGAGTGTCGGGGGGGTAGATACGCAGTATTTT
CAWSVGGVDTQYF
>TRBJ1-2|NA|NA|TRBV15
TGTGCCACCAGCGGACATCAGGGGATCCCCTATGGCTACACCTTC
CATSGHQGIPYGYTF
>TRBJ2-7|NA|NA|TRBV28
TGTGCCAGCAGTTTTTATGGGGGAGGCTACGAGCAGTACTTC
CASSFYGGGYEQYF